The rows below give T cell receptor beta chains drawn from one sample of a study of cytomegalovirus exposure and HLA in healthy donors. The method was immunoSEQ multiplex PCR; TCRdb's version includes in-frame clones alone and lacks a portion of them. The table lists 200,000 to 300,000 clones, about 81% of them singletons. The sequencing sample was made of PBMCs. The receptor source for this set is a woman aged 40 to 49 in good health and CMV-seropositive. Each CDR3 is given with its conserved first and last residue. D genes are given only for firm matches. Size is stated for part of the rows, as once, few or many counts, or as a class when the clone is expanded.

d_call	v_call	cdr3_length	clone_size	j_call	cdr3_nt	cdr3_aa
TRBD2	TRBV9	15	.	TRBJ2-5	TGTGCCAGCAGTGCCGGGACTAGCGCACGAGAGACCCAGTACTTC	CASSAGTSARETQYF
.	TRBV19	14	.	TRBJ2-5	TGTGCCAGTAGTATGGGGCAGGGGATAGAGACCCAGTACTTC	CASSMGQGIETQYF
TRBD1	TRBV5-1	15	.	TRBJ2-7	TGCGCCAGCAGCTTGGCAGGGACAGGGCCCCGCGAGCAGTACTTC	CASSLAGTGPREQYF
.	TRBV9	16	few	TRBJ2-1	TGTGCCAGCAGCATAAGGCAGGGCAACTTGAACAATGAGCAGTTCTTC	CASSIRQGNLNNEQFF
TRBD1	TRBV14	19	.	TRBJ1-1	TGTGCCAGCAGCCAATATTGGACAGGGGTACCGGGGCTGAACACTGAAGCTTTCTTT	CASSQYWTGVPGLNTEAFF
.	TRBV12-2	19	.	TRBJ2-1	TGTGCAAGTCGCTTCTCTAGCGGGAGGAGGGTAAGCTCCTACAATGAGCAGTTCTTC	CASRFSSGRRVSSYNEQFF
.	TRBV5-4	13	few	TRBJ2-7	TGTGCCAGCAGCTTACAGATCTCCTACGAGCAGTACTTC	CASSLQISYEQYF
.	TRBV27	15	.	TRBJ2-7	TGTGCCAGCAGTATTAGTCTGCGGGGGCCCTACGAGCAGTACTTC	CASSISLRGPYEQYF
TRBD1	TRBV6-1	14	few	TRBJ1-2	TGTGCCAGCAGTCAGACAGGGGCTAACTATGGCTACACCTTC	CASSQTGANYGYTF
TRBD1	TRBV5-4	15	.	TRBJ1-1	TGTGCCAGCAGCTCTCGACAGGGGGCGCGCACTGAAGCTTTCTTT	CASSSRQGARTEAFF
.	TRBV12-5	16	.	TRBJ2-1	TGTGCTAGTGGTCGTCCCGGGACATCCCTTTACAATGAGCAGTTCTTC	CASGRPGTSLYNEQFF
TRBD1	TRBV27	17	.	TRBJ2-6	TGTGCCAGCAGTCTCCGGGACAGTTCCTCTGGGGCCAACGTCCTGACTTTC	CASSLRDSSSGANVLTF
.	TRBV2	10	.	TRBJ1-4	TGTGCCAGTTACAGGGTCAAACTGTTTTTT	CASYRVKLFF
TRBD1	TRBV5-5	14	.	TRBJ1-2	TGTGCCAGCAGCTGGGGACAGGGGGAGATAGGCTACACCTTC	CASSWGQGEIGYTF
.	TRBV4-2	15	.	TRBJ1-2	TGTGCCAGCAGCCAAGCAATGGGGGGTATTGGTGGCTACACCTTC	CASSQAMGGIGGYTF
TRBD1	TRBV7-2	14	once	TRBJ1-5	TGTGCCAGCAGCATCGACAGGGGGAATCAGCCCCAGCATTTT	CASSIDRGNQPQHF
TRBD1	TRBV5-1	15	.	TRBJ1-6	TGCGCCAGCAGCGCCCAGGGACAGCAAGGTTCACCCCTCCACTTT	CASSAQGQQGSPLHF
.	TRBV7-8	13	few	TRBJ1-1	TGTGCCAGCAGCTTAGACAGGAACACTGAAGCTTTCTTT	CASSLDRNTEAFF
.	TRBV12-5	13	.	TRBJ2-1	TGTGCTAGTGGCCTTAATGAACTAGATGAGCAGTTCTTC	CASGLNELDEQFF
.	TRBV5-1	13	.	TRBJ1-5	TGCGCCAGCAGCTTGGGAGGGCTTTCGACCCAGCATTTT	CASSLGGLSTQHF
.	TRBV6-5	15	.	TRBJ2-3	TGTGCCAGCAGCTCCAGCGGAGCGAGCACAGATACGCAGTATTTT	CASSSSGASTDTQYF
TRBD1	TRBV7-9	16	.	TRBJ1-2	TGTGCCAGCAGCTTTGAGGGACAGCGCATAAACTATGGCTACACCTTC	CASSFEGQRINYGYTF
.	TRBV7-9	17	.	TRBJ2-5	TGTGCCAGCAGCCCAAGGATCGACAGGAATCCACAAGAGACCCAGTACTTC	CASSPRIDRNPQETQYF
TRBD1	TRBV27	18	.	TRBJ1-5	TGTGCCAGCAGTTTATCGCGGGGGACAGGGGGCTCCAATCAGCCCCAGCATTTT	CASSLSRGTGGSNQPQHF
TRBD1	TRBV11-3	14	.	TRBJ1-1	TGTGCCAGCAGCTCCGGGACAGGGAGCACTGAAGCTTTCTTT	CASSSGTGSTEAFF
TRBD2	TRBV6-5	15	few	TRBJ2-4	TGTGCCAGCAGCCGCGGACTAGCGGGGGGTACCATTCAGTACTTC	CASSRGLAGGTIQYF
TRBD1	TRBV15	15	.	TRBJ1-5	TGTGCCACCAGCAGCGACAGGGGGCAGGATCAGCCCCAGCATTTT	CATSSDRGQDQPQHF
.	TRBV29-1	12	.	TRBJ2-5	TGCAGCGTGGGGACTGAGCGAGAGACCCAGTACTTC	CSVGTERETQYF
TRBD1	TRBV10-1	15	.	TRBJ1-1	TGCGCCAGCAAAAACGGGGACAGGGGAAACACTGAAGCTTTCTTT	CASKNGDRGNTEAFF
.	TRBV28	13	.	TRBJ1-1	TGTGCCAGCAGTTCCCCGGGGATCCCTGAAGCTTTCTTT	CASSSPGIPEAFF
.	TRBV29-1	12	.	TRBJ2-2	TGCAGCGTTGTAAGGGGAACCGGGGAGCTGTTTTTT	CSVVRGTGELFF